The rows below give T cell receptor beta chains drawn from one sample of a study of blood T cell repertoires in COVID-19. Here immunoSEQ multiplex PCR was the method, and the copy in TCRdb shows in-frame clones only, minus some. The repertoire holds hundreds of thousands of clones, with 85% to 90% as singletons. The sequenced sample was PBMCs or T cells enriched from blood (not recorded which). Receptor source: a young man who had recovered from COVID-19. CDR3s include the opening cysteine and the closing phenylalanine or tryptophan. Fields, in order: D gene, J gene, clone size, V gene, CDR3 protein, CDR3 DNA. A D gene is named only where the DNA matches it firmly. Size is omitted from some rows. Given values are once, few, many or a class for expanded clones.

- | TRBJ1-1 | - | TRBV2 | CASSGLRGTEAFF | TGTGCCAGCAGTGGACTTCGTGGCACTGAAGCTTTCTTT
- | TRBJ2-2 | - | TRBV10-3 | CAISPLNAANTGELFF | TGTGCCATCAGTCCCCTAAACGCCGCGAACACCGGGGAGCTGTTTTTT
- | TRBJ2-3 | - | TRBV24-1 | CATSENRFSTDTQYF | TGTGCCACCAGTGAAAACAGGTTTAGCACAGATACGCAGTATTTT
TRBD1 | TRBJ1-6 | - | TRBV3-1/TRBV3-2 | CASSHLTGGLGNSPLHF | TGTGCCAGCAGCCACCTGACAGGGGGATTGGGTAATTCACCCCTCCACTTT
TRBD2 | TRBJ2-1 | - | TRBV10-3 | CAISETGLAQDEQFF | TGTGCCATCAGTGAAACCGGACTAGCGCAGGATGAGCAGTTCTTC
TRBD1 | TRBJ2-7 | - | TRBV27 | CASGNRGAPDEQYF | TGTGCCAGCGGAAACAGGGGGGCCCCCGACGAGCAGTACTTC
TRBD1 | TRBJ1-5 | - | TRBV4-1 | CASSHPGTGLSNQPQHF | TGCGCCAGCAGCCACCCTGGGACAGGGTTGAGCAATCAGCCCCAGCATTTT
- | TRBJ2-7 | - | TRBV12-3/TRBV12-4 | CASGPKFEQYF | TGTGCCAGCGGGCCAAAGTTCGAGCAGTACTTC
- | TRBJ2-4 | - | TRBV29-1 | CSVERASESSNIQYF | TGCAGCGTTGAGAGGGCTAGCGAGTCTTCAAACATTCAGTACTTC
TRBD1 | TRBJ1-6 | - | TRBV5-1 | CASREGARQGYNSPLHF | TGCGCCAGCAGAGAGGGCGCACGACAGGGGTATAATTCACCCCTCCACTTT
- | TRBJ2-7 | - | TRBV28 | CASREATQGWEQYF | TGTGCCAGCAGAGAAGCCACACAGGGATGGGAGCAGTACTTC
- | TRBJ1-4 | - | TRBV15 | CATSSRQATNEKLFF | TGTGCCACCAGCAGTCGACAGGCAACTAATGAAAAACTGTTTTTT
TRBD1 | TRBJ1-2 | - | TRBV18 | CASSPRQGDGYTF | TGTGCCAGCTCACCCCGACAGGGTGATGGCTACACCTTC
- | TRBJ2-3 | - | TRBV2 | CASRDNTDTQYF | TGTGCCAGCAGAGACAACACAGATACGCAGTATTTT
- | TRBJ2-1 | - | TRBV19 | CASTGSSYNEQFF | TGTGCCAGTACTGGCAGCTCCTACAATGAGCAGTTCTTC
- | TRBJ1-1 | - | TRBV9 | CASTPNRVGTEAFF | TGTGCCAGCACCCCAAACAGGGTCGGCACTGAAGCTTTCTTT
- | TRBJ1-1 | - | TRBV29-1 | CSVPDSMNTEAFF | TGCAGCGTTCCGGACAGCATGAACACTGAAGCTTTCTTT
- | TRBJ2-2 | - | TRBV5-6 | CASSWGDALTGELFF | TGTGCCAGCAGCTGGGGGGATGCGTTGACCGGGGAGCTGTTTTTT
TRBD1 | TRBJ1-2 | - | TRBV5-4 | CASRLTGVFDGYTF | TGTGCCAGCAGGTTGACAGGGGTTTTCGATGGCTACACCTTC
TRBD2 | TRBJ2-7 | - | TRBV7-2 | CASSSRLAGSYEQYF | TGTGCCAGCAGCTCTAGACTAGCGGGAAGCTACGAGCAGTACTTC
- | TRBJ1-5 | - | TRBV10-3 | CAIRAEGGNQPQHF | TGTGCCATCCGGGCTGAGGGGGGCAATCAGCCCCAGCATTTT
TRBD2 | TRBJ2-3 | - | TRBV7-2 | CASSPLGLGNTDTQYF | TGTGCCAGCAGCCCCTTGGGACTAGGAAACACAGATACGCAGTATTTT
- | TRBJ1-2 | - | TRBV7-9 | CASSLEVTGGYTF | TGTGCCAGCAGCTTAGAAGTTACGGGAGGCTACACCTTC
- | TRBJ2-7 | - | TRBV19 | CASSIAEAYEQYF | TGTGCCAGTAGTATTGCGGAAGCCTACGAGCAGTACTTC
- | TRBJ2-3 | - | TRBV20-1 | CSARRGDTQYF | TGCAGTGCTAGAAGGGGAGATACGCAGTATTTT
- | TRBJ1-1 | - | TRBV3-1/TRBV3-2 | CASSQEGGNTEAFF | TGTGCCAGCAGCCAAGAAGGGGGGAACACTGAAGCTTTCTTT
- | TRBJ1-2 | - | TRBV5-8 | CASSAVNYGYTF | TGTGCCAGCAGCGCGGTCAACTATGGCTACACCTTC
- | TRBJ2-7 | - | TRBV21-1 | CALPWKRLAGHEQYF | TGTGCACTCCCCTGGAAGCGACTAGCGGGGCACGAGCAGTACTTC
- | TRBJ2-1 | - | TRBV7-3 | CASSFVPLPYNEQFF | TGTGCCAGCAGCTTCGTTCCCCTCCCCTACAATGAGCAGTTCTTC
TRBD2 | TRBJ2-7 | - | TRBV28 | CASRSHSGTYEQYF | TGTGCCAGCAGAAGTCATAGCGGGACCTACGAGCAGTACTTC
- | TRBJ1-1 | - | TRBV19 | CASSTNQGSGTEAFF | TGTGCCAGTAGTACCAACCAGGGGAGTGGAACTGAAGCTTTCTTT
- | TRBJ2-7 | - | TRBV10-3 | CAISESSWGQAYEQYF | TGTGCCATCAGTGAGTCGAGTTGGGGACAAGCCTACGAGCAGTACTTC
- | TRBJ2-7 | - | TRBV18 | CASSQTGTTAYEQYF | TGTGCCAGCTCACAGACCGGGACAACCGCCTACGAGCAGTACTTC
- | TRBJ2-2 | - | TRBV28 | CASKPSGVVFTGELFF | TGTGCCAGCAAACCCTCAGGGGTTGTGTTCACCGGGGAGCTGTTTTTT
TRBD2 | TRBJ2-7 | few | TRBV5-1 | CASSLDGRAGGPREQYF | TGCGCCAGCAGCTTGGATGGTAGGGCGGGAGGGCCGCGGGAGCAGTACTTC
- | TRBJ2-1 | - | TRBV27 | CASSFPGTEQFF | TGTGCCAGCAGTTTCCCCGGTACTGAGCAGTTCTTC
- | TRBJ1-1 | - | TRBV3-1/TRBV3-2 | CASSHRGMNTEAFF | TGTGCCAGCAGCCACCGGGGAATGAACACTGAAGCTTTCTTT
- | TRBJ1-3 | - | TRBV6-5 | CASSVRSSGTIYF | TGTGCCAGCAGCGTGCGGTCGAGCGGCACCATATATTTT
TRBD2 | TRBJ2-1 | - | TRBV7-6 | CASSPPGLADNEQFF | TGTGCCAGCAGCCCACCGGGACTAGCGGATAATGAGCAGTTCTTC
TRBD2 | TRBJ2-1 | - | TRBV27 | CASSSLADLYNEQFF | TGTGCCAGCAGTTCCCTAGCGGACCTATACAATGAGCAGTTCTTC
TRBD1 | TRBJ2-7 | - | TRBV14 | CASSQTGYEQYF | TGTGCCAGCAGCCAGACAGGGTACGAGCAGTACTTC
TRBD2 | TRBJ2-7 | - | TRBV28 | CASSPSGLAGIYEQYF | TGTGCCAGCAGTCCATCAGGACTAGCGGGAATCTACGAGCAGTACTTC
- | TRBJ2-5 | - | TRBV4-1 | CASSQIPEGPLETQYF | TGCGCCAGCAGCCAAATACCGGAGGGCCCGTTAGAGACCCAGTACTTC
TRBD1 | TRBJ2-7 | - | TRBV19 | CASSTPGQVAEQYF | TGTGCCAGTAGTACACCGGGACAGGTGGCCGAGCAGTACTTC
- | TRBJ1-4 | - | TRBV29-1 | CSVGLNSGVGEKLFF | TGCAGCGTCGGACTTAATTCAGGGGTTGGTGAAAAACTGTTTTTT